This T cell receptor (beta chain) was captured by sequencing in a study of blood T cell repertoires in COVID-19. The data were produced by immunoSEQ multiplex PCR, yet TCRdb's version contains in-frame clones alone and is incomplete. The data contain 57,000 or so clones, approximately 86% of them singletons. Only one count was recorded for this clone. This CDR3 comprises 13 residues. Losses at the gene ends were 5 bases for V and 8 bases for J; bases not matched to a gene: 9. Germline V CDR1 and CDR2: SGHNT, YYREEE (reference sequence). The chain carries TRBV5-4 and TRBJ1-2, with 7 bases matching TRBD1. This clonotype was obtained from a man in his 70s with acute or convalescent COVID-19. What was sequenced was peripheral blood. CDR3 sequence reads: CASRRTGVVGYTF. CDR3 sequence (DNA): TGTGCCAGCAGGCGGACAGGTGTGGTCGGCTACACCTTC. Combining the CDR3 with reference TRBV5-4 and TRBJ1-2 gives the whole variable domain ETGVTQSPTHLIKTRGQQVTLRCSSQSGHNTVSWYQQALGQGPQFIFQYYREEENGRGNFPPRFSGLQFPNYSSELNVNALELDDSALYLCASRRTGVVGYTFGSGTRLTVV.